The 21 T cell receptor beta chains given below trace back to one sample, sequenced in a study of T cells in Graves' hyperthyroidism and ophthalmopathy. Amplification of TCR beta CDR3 regions was performed using RNA transcripts as template. TCR CDR3 underwent first-round RT-PCR with the HTBI primer set. TCRdb analysed the multiplex PCR reads with MiXCR anew, one entry per CDR3 protein. The data contain about 330,000 distinct CDR3 sequences, about an eighth of them singletons. The sample was blood. The source is a woman between 40 and 55 years old with Graves' ophthalmopathy.

In its sample, this clonotype was seen once. A read error may explain this, as a much larger clone is one base away. The rearrangement links TRBV2 to TRBJ1-1; tentatively, D is TRBD1 (6 bases). CDR1 is SNHLY and CDR2 is FYNNEI in the germline V gene. With 6 bases removed from V and 7 bases from J, the gap between germline ends came to 9 bases. CDR3 length: 11 residues. In DNA form, the CDR3 reads TGTGCCAGCAGCCAGGACAGTGAAGCTTTCTTT. It is translated as CASSQDSEAFF.

The gene calls are TRBV18 and TRBJ1-3; D gene ambiguous. In germline, CDR1 is KGHSH, CDR2 LQKENI. Trimming cost V 3 bases and J 0 bases, with 6 bases left between them. CDR3 size: 14 residues. This CDR3 is CASSPGFSGNTIYF. CDR3 sequence (DNA): TGTGCCAGCTCACCCGGCTTCTCTGGAAACACCATATATTTT.

The sample holds many counts of this clonotype. The rearrangement links TRBV7-2 to TRBJ2-2; weak D call: TRBD2 (5 bases). CDR1 is SGHTA, CDR2 FQGNSA, per germline. The CDR3 totals 14 residues. Trimming took 5 bases from V and 8 from J, leaving 15 bases between them. DNA of the CDR3: TGTGCCAGCAGCCCGGACTCGTATAAGGGGGAGCTGTTTTTT. It codes for CASSPDSYKGELFF. Combining the CDR3 with reference TRBV7-2 and TRBJ2-2 gives the whole variable domain GAGVSQSPSNKVTEKGKDVELRCDPISGHTALYWYRQSLGQGLEFLIYFQGNSAPDKSGLPSDRFSAERTGGSVSTLTIQRTQQEDSAVYLCASSPDSYKGELFFGEGSRLTVL.

This clonotype occurred many times. V and J are TRBV2 and TRBJ1-1, with 7 positions matching TRBD1. CDR3 size: 11 residues. Losses at the gene ends were 10 bases for V and 11 bases for J; bases not matched to a gene: 10. Per the germline V gene, CDR1 is SNHLY and CDR2 is FYNNEI. CDR3 bases: TGTGCCACCAACGCCGGGACAGCTGCTTTCTTT. Translating gives CATNAGTAAFF.

There are many counts of this clonotype. CDR3 residues: CASSLVDAGGETQYF. CDR3 DNA sequence: TGTGCCAGCAGCTTAGTCGATGCGGGTGGGGAGACCCAGTACTTC. This chain uses TRBV11-2 with TRBJ2-5, with D perhaps matching TRBD2 (5 bases). The CDR3 contains 15 residues. Germline V gene data show CDR1 as SGHAT and CDR2 as FQNNGV. V was clipped by 1 base and J by 5 bases, with 14 bases between them.

This clonotype was found many times. The chain combines TRBV6-1 with TRBJ2-3; possibly TRBD1 or TRBD2 for D (5 bases each). The CDR3 consists of 17 residues. CDR1 is MNHNS, CDR2 SASEGT, per germline. Trimming took off 2 bases at V and 3 bases at J, with 18 bases between the two ends. CDR3 in amino acids: CASSEWWFGARTDTQYF. Written as DNA, the CDR3 is TGTGCCAGCAGTGAATGGTGGTTCGGGGCGAGAACAGATACGCAGTATTTT.

The chain's CDR3 is CASSQGAFGYEQYF. CDR3 coding DNA: TGTGCCAGCAGCCAGGGTGCTTTCGGGTACGAGCAGTACTTC. The rearrangement joins TRBV3-1 to TRBJ2-7; the D is unclear. The germline V and J ends were trimmed by 3 bases and 4 bases, with 13 bases remaining between them. The length of the CDR3 is 14 residues. The germline gives CDR1 LGHDT, CDR2 YNNKEL (reference sequence).

In its sample, this clonotype was seen many times. V is TRBV12-3 or TRBV12-4 and J is TRBJ1-2; a weak D match, TRBD1 (6 bases). The CDR3 loop spans 14 amino acids. The germline V and J ends were trimmed by 6 bases and 7 bases, with 18 bases remaining between them. The CDR3 DNA reads TGTGCCAGCAGCCCGTCTGGGGGGCGACGTGGCTACACCTTC. Its translation: CASSPSGGRRGYTF.

In this sample, this clonotype turned up once. This chain joins TRBV28 and TRBJ1-2, with D possibly TRBD1 on 5 matching bases. Germline CDR1 and CDR2: MDHEN and SYDVKM. Trimming left V 11 bases short and J 1 base short, with 17 bases between. This CDR3 region has 14 residues. Here the CDR3 DNA reads TGTGCCGGCAAGCCCCAAGGGGATAACTATGGCTACACCTTC. It specifies CAGKPQGDNYGYTF.

V is TRBV20-1 and J is TRBJ2-2; 12 positions match TRBD2. With V trimmed by 5 bases and J by 5 bases, 3 bases remained unmatched. The CDR3 totals 14 residues. Germline V gives CDR1 DFQATT, CDR2 SNEGSKA (reference sequence). CDR3 loop: CSAVGLAGTGELFF. CDR3 bases: TGCAGTGCTGTCGGACTAGCGGGGACCGGGGAGCTGTTTTTT.

The V gene is TRBV18, the J gene TRBJ2-3; D uncertain. Deletions cut 3 bases from V and 0 bases from J, with 10 bases between. CDR3 length: 15 residues. Germline V gene lookup returns CDR1 KGHSH and CDR2 LQKENI. The CDR3 region has the DNA TGTGCCAGCTCACCCGGACCTACTAGCACAGATACGCAGTATTTT. Protein sequence: CASSPGPTSTDTQYF.

This clonotype was recorded many times. The chain uses TRBV24-1 and TRBJ2-5; D is ambiguous. Germline V gives CDR1 KGHDR, CDR2 SFDVKD. This CDR3 has 14 residues. V shed 3 bases and J shed 0 bases, with 7 bases lying between them. The DNA of the CDR3 is TGTGCCACCAGTGATCCCCCGCACCAAGAGACCCAGTACTTC. Translation gives CATSDPPHQETQYF.

This clonotype turned up a few times. V gene TRBV20-1 combines with J gene TRBJ1-4, with no clear D. The CDR3 spans 15 residues. CDR1 is DFQATT, CDR2 SNEGSKA, per germline (reference sequence). V lost 6 bases to trimming and J lost 0 bases, with 14 bases between them. CDR3 region: CSATTRFATNEKLFF. In DNA, the CDR3 is TGCAGTGCAACGACACGGTTTGCAACTAATGAAAAACTGTTTTTT.

The V call is TRBV10-3, the J call TRBJ1-1; D call uncertain. The CDR3 consists of 14 residues. The V gene lost 1 base and the J gene lost 1 base, with 7 bases spanning the gap. Germline CDR1 ENHRY, CDR2 SYGVKD. CDR3 protein: CAISELGKNTEAFF. In DNA form, the CDR3 reads TGTGCCATCAGTGAGTTAGGTAAGAACACTGAAGCTTTCTTT.

This clonotype was seen only a few times. The rearrangement links TRBV30 to TRBJ1-3; D remains ambiguous. CDR1 is GTSNPN, CDR2 SVGIG, per germline (reference sequence). The germline V and J ends were trimmed by 4 bases and 0 bases, with 10 bases remaining between them. The CDR3 has 14 amino acids. This chain's CDR3 is CAWNSDGSGNTIYF. For the CDR3, the DNA is TGTGCCTGGAATTCTGACGGCTCTGGAAACACCATATATTTT.

This clonotype was recorded many times. The V gene is TRBV6-1, the J gene TRBJ1-3; D ambiguous. The V and J ends lost 5 bases and 0 bases respectively, with 11 bases between them. The CDR3 runs to 15 residues. Germline CDR1 reads MNHNS; CDR2 reads SASEGT. As DNA, the CDR3 is TGTGCCAGCAGTCGATCAGGAGACTCTGGAAACACCATATATTTT. Its protein is CASSRSGDSGNTIYF.

This clonotype was counted once. The chain links TRBV7-2 to TRBJ2-5, with D possibly TRBD2 on 5 matching bases. CDR1 is SGHTA, CDR2 FQGNSA, per germline. V was clipped by 5 bases and J by 5 bases, with 18 bases between them. CDR3 length equals 15 residues. The CDR3 DNA reads TGTGCCAGCAGCCCTATCATTCGAACGGGGGAGACCCAGTACTTC. It translates to CASSPIIRTGETQYF.

J is TRBJ1-5 and V is TRBV19, with 9 bases fitting TRBD1. V lost 6 bases to trimming and J lost 2 bases; unmatched junction nucleotides: 17. Looked up from germline, CDR1 is LNHDA and CDR2 is SQIVND (reference sequence). The CDR3 length is 19 residues. CDR3 loop: CASSPPRDRAPGRNQPQHF. CDR3 nucleotides: TGTGCCAGTAGCCCGCCCCGGGACAGGGCCCCGGGGCGCAATCAGCCCCAGCATTTT. Combining the CDR3 with reference TRBV19 and TRBJ1-5 gives the whole variable domain DGGITQSPKYLFRKEGQNVTLSCEQNLNHDAMYWYRQDPGQGLRLIYYSQIVNDFQKGDIAEGYSVSREKKESFPLTVTSAQKNPTAFYLCASSPPRDRAPGRNQPQHFGDGTRLSIL.

The chain joins TRBV6-1 to TRBJ2-2; 10 bases align to TRBD2. Germline assignment: CDR1 MNHNS and CDR2 SASEGT. V trimming: 8 bases; J trimming: 6 bases; junction bases outside the gene matches: 3. This CDR3 is 13 amino acids long. The CDR3 DNA is TGTGCCAGCCTGAGCGGGGGGGCCGGGGAGCTGTTTTTT. It yields the protein CASLSGGAGELFF.

This clonotype has ten or more counts. The rearrangement uses TRBV20-1 and TRBJ2-3; weak D call: TRBD2 (5 bases). V was trimmed by 4 bases and J by 5 bases, leaving 16 bases between them. The germline V gene has CDR1 DFQATT and CDR2 SNEGSKA (reference sequence). The CDR3 spans 14 residues. CDR3 in amino acids: CSATRGPWGDTQYF. The CDR3 bases are TGCAGTGCTACTAGAGGGCCCTGGGGAGATACGCAGTATTTT.

V and J are TRBV20-1 and TRBJ2-3, with 11 bases fitting TRBD2. The CDR3 has 15 amino acids. The trim removed 3 bases at V and 10 bases at J, leaving 12 bases unmatched. Germline lookup yields CDR1 DFQATT and CDR2 SNEGSKA (reference sequence). CDR3 DNA: TGCAGTGCTAGCAACCTAGCGGGGGGACAGGCTCCGCAGTATTTT. Its translation: CSASNLAGGQAPQYF.